The 21 T cell receptor beta chains below were found in one sample sequenced in a study of blood T cell repertoires in COVID-19. The protocol was immunoSEQ multiplex PCR, while the TCRdb copy is restricted to in-frame clones and leaves out a portion. The sample includes over 100,000 clones, roughly 80% of them seen just once. Input material: peripheral blood. The receptors were gathered from a man in his sixties or seventies with acute or convalescent COVID-19.

The V call is TRBV7-8, the J call TRBJ2-3; D is possibly TRBD1 (5 bases). V lost 2 bases and J 4 bases, leaving 7 bases between the germline ends. The germline CDR1 and CDR2 sequences are SGHVS and FQNEAQ. The CDR3 is 13 residues long. As DNA, the CDR3 is TGTGCCAGCAGCTTACAGGGTTCAGATACGCAGTATTTT. Its protein is CASSLQGSDTQYF.

The chain is built from TRBV11-2 and TRBJ1-1, with 12 positions matching TRBD1. Germline assignment: CDR1 SGHAT and CDR2 FQNNGV. V shed 7 bases and J 4 bases; nucleotides not matched to a gene: 10. The CDR3 consists of 16 residues. CDR3 coding DNA: TGTGCCAGCACCTCACCCGGGACAGGGGGCCGCACTGAAGCTTTCTTT. This gives the protein CASTSPGTGGRTEAFF.

The chain carries TRBV13 and TRBJ1-2, with 7 bases fitting TRBD1. V shed 1 base, J shed 4 bases, and the junction held 3 bases outside the gene matches. Germline CDR1 is PRHDT and CDR2 is FYEKMQ (reference sequence). The CDR3 is made up of 14 amino acids. The CDR3 DNA reads as TGTGCCAGCAGCTTAGAAAACAGGGGCTATGGCTACACCTTC. It translates to CASSLENRGYGYTF.

This chain joins TRBV18 and TRBJ1-5; D is possibly TRBD1 (6 bases). This CDR3 is built from 13 residues. Germline assignment: CDR1 KGHSH and CDR2 LQKENI. Trimming left V 3 bases short and J 5 bases short, with 8 bases between. Written as DNA, the CDR3 is TGTGCCAGCTCACCTTACAGGGATCAGCCCCAGCATTTT. Translating gives CASSPYRDQPQHF.

This clone showed up just once. J is TRBJ2-2 and V is TRBV15; TRBD1 matches 9 bases. Germline V lookup: CDR1 LNHNV, CDR2 YYDKDF (reference sequence). This CDR3 has 16 amino acids. J was trimmed by 6 bases and V by 2 bases; bases with no gene match: 7. CDR3 loop: CATSRSDRGGPGELFF. CDR3 DNA: TGTGCCACCAGCAGATCGGACAGGGGAGGCCCCGGGGAGCTGTTTTTT.

The chain joins TRBV24-1 to TRBJ1-2, with 8 positions matching TRBD1. Germline CDR1 and CDR2: KGHDR and SFDVKD. With V trimmed by 5 bases and J by 4 bases, 2 bases remained unmatched. This CDR3 comprises 13 residues. The CDR3 nucleotides are TGTGCCACCAGTGGTGGACAGGGCTATGGCTACACCTTC. It specifies CATSGGQGYGYTF.

The genes are TRBV11-3 and TRBJ1-2; 7 nucleotides line up with TRBD1. CDR1 SGHNT and CDR2 YENEEA come from the germline V gene. V dropped 2 bases and J dropped 5; count of bases not matched to a gene: 17. The CDR3 length is 18 residues. CDR3 in DNA: TGTGCCAGCAGCTTACCGTACCACCGGGGCAGGGGGTATTATGGCTACACCTTC. Translating gives CASSLPYHRGRGYYGYTF.

The CDR3 DNA is TGTGCCATCAGGCCCTGGGACAGACCTGGGCAGTACTTC. Its protein is CAIRPWDRPGQYF. The chain links TRBV10-3 to TRBJ2-7, with TRBD1 matching 7 bases. The CDR3 totals 13 residues. Germline V gene sequence: CDR1 ENHRY, CDR2 SYGVKD. V lost 6 bases to trimming and J lost 9 bases; unmatched junction nucleotides: 11.

The rearrangement links TRBV9 to TRBJ2-1, with TRBD2 matching over 7 bases. Losses at the gene ends were 4 bases for V and 2 bases for J; bases not matched to a gene: 9. This CDR3 spans 16 amino acids. Germline loops: CDR1 SGDLS, CDR2 YYNGEE. The DNA for the CDR3 is TGTGCCAGCAGCAAAGGGGACTACCTCACCTACAATGAGCAGTTCTTC. Translated: CASSKGDYLTYNEQFF.

This CDR3 is CASSESRGIGADTQYF. The CDR3 bases are TGCGCCAGCAGCGAAAGCAGGGGGATAGGGGCAGATACGCAGTATTTT. The V and J genes are TRBV10-1 and TRBJ2-3; 7 nucleotides agree with TRBD1. The trim removed 6 bases at V and 4 bases at J, leaving 13 bases unmatched. Germline assignment: CDR1 WNHNN and CDR2 SYGVQD (reference sequence). CDR3 length equals 16 residues.

The chain combines TRBV4-1 with TRBJ2-1; the match to TRBD1 covers 7 bases. The germline V gene encodes CDR1 MGHRA and CDR2 YSYEKL. The CDR3 length is 14 residues. V shed 1 base, J shed 6 bases, and the junction held 3 bases outside the gene matches. This CDR3 is CASSQVDRANEQFF. Written as DNA, the CDR3 is TGCGCCAGCAGCCAAGTCGACAGGGCCAATGAGCAGTTCTTC.

This sequence joins TRBV3-1 (or the pseudogene TRBV3-2) and TRBJ2-6; D ambiguous. CDR1 is LGHDT and CDR2 is YNNKEL in the germline V gene (reference sequence). CDR3 length: 16 amino acids. V was pared by 1 base and J by 0 bases, with 7 bases between. CDR3 loop: CASSQAYLSGANVLTF. The CDR3 bases are TGTGCCAGCAGCCAAGCCTACCTCTCTGGGGCCAACGTCCTGACTTTC.

Only one count was recorded for this clone. This chain connects TRBV5-1 to TRBJ1-2; 8 bases match TRBD1. Germline-derived CDR1 and CDR2 are SGHRS and YFSETQ. With V trimmed by 4 bases and J by 5 bases, 7 bases remained unmatched. The CDR3 covers 14 residues. The CDR3 loop reads CASSHGQGGYGYTF. The CDR3 DNA is TGCGCCAGCAGCCACGGACAGGGTGGATATGGCTACACCTTC.

The CDR3 loop is CASSAKETQYF. CDR3 nucleotide sequence: TGTGCCAGCAGCGCTAAAGAGACCCAGTACTTC. This chain connects TRBV9 to TRBJ2-5; no clear D. With 3 bases removed from V and 3 bases from J, the gap between germline ends came to 3 bases. The germline gives CDR1 SGDLS, CDR2 YYNGEE. The CDR3 has 11 residues.

The rearrangement uses TRBV19 and TRBJ1-1; TRBD1 agrees at 9 bases. Germline V gives CDR1 LNHDA, CDR2 SQIVND (reference sequence). The trim removed 6 bases at V and 11 bases at J, leaving 7 bases unmatched. CDR3 size: 12 residues. CDR3 DNA: TGTGCCAGTAGCGACAGGGGGAGGAATGCTTTCTTT. Translated, it gives CASSDRGRNAFF.

The V and J genes are TRBV6-5 and TRBJ2-7; TRBD2 agrees at 7 bases. Germline V lookup: CDR1 MNHEY, CDR2 SVGAGI. J gave up 6 bases and V 3 bases, and 8 bases lay outside the gene matches. The CDR3 totals 14 residues. Here the CDR3 reads CASSYGGGPGEQYF. CDR3 DNA sequence: TGTGCCAGCAGTTATGGGGGAGGGCCGGGCGAGCAGTACTTC.

The chain has TRBV5-1 and TRBJ2-1, with TRBD2 identical over 7 bases. From germline, CDR1 is SGHRS and CDR2 YFSETQ. The CDR3 runs 14 residues. J lost 5 bases, V lost 4 bases, and 6 bases had no gene match. In nucleotides, the CDR3 is TGCGCCAGCAGCGGGGGGACTACCCACAATGAGCAGTTCTTC. Its translation is CASSGGTTHNEQFF.

Only a few counts were recorded for this clone. The chain links TRBV5-4 to TRBJ2-7; 11 nucleotides line up with TRBD1. Germline-derived CDR1 and CDR2 are SGHNT and YYREEE (reference sequence). This CDR3 contains 15 residues. V trimming: 4 bases; J trimming: 2 bases; junction bases outside the gene matches: 5. The CDR3 here is CASSIRTGGTYEQYF. CDR3 DNA: TGTGCCAGCAGCATACGGACAGGGGGCACCTACGAGCAGTACTTC.

The chain employs TRBV24-1 and TRBJ1-1, with TRBD1 matching over 7 bases. CDR3 length: 20 amino acids. Trimming removed 9 bases from V and 1 base from J; junction bases left unmatched: 25. CDR1 is KGHDR and CDR2 is SFDVKD in the germline V gene. This CDR3 is CATSPGHLWTGVVRNTEAFF. The CDR3 nucleotides are TGTGCCACCTCTCCAGGCCACCTATGGACAGGCGTTGTTAGGAACACTGAAGCTTTCTTT.

This clone occurred a few times. The chain combines TRBV28 with TRBJ2-5; tentatively, D is TRBD1 (5 bases). The CDR3 spans 13 residues. CDR1 MDHEN and CDR2 SYDVKM come from the germline V gene. Trimming took 6 bases from V and 2 from J, leaving 10 bases between them. CDR3 loop: CASRRQGQETQYF. The CDR3 DNA reads as TGTGCCAGCAGGCGGCAGGGTCAAGAGACCCAGTACTTC.

The chain recombines TRBV19 with TRBJ2-1; D gene ambiguous. The V gene's germline CDR1 is LNHDA and CDR2 SQIVND (reference sequence). V dropped 1 base and J dropped 10 bases, with 8 bases sitting between them. The CDR3 has 12 residues. The CDR3 is CASSIVPREQFF. In DNA form, the CDR3 reads TGTGCCAGTAGTATAGTGCCCCGGGAGCAGTTCTTC.